Only a few counts were recorded for the clone carrying this T cell receptor (beta chain). This record belongs to a study of early T cells in non-severe SARS-CoV-2 infection. The overall study: Investigators sequenced bulk RNA drawn from unsorted whole blood, and chains remained unpaired.

Trimming removed 4 bases from V and 5 bases from J; junction bases left unmatched: 8. Germline V gene data show CDR1 as MNHEY and CDR2 as SVGAGI. The CDR3 totals 16 residues. Attachment of unique molecular identifiers to individual cDNA molecules was performed. TCRdb reanalysed the 5' RACE reads using MiXCR and keeps one entry per CDR3 protein. Here the sample spans nearly 60,000 distinct CDR3 sequences, 12% being singletons. V and J are TRBV6-5 and TRBJ2-1; 10 bases align to TRBD2. Specimen: whole blood. The receptor was derived from an adult who was a healthcare worker with PCR-confirmed SARS-CoV-2 infection or an uninfected control (not recorded which). CDR3 sequence: CASSSHSGGPNNEQFF. Here the CDR3 DNA reads TGTGCCAGCAGTTCCCATAGCGGGGGGCCCAACAATGAGCAGTTCTTC.